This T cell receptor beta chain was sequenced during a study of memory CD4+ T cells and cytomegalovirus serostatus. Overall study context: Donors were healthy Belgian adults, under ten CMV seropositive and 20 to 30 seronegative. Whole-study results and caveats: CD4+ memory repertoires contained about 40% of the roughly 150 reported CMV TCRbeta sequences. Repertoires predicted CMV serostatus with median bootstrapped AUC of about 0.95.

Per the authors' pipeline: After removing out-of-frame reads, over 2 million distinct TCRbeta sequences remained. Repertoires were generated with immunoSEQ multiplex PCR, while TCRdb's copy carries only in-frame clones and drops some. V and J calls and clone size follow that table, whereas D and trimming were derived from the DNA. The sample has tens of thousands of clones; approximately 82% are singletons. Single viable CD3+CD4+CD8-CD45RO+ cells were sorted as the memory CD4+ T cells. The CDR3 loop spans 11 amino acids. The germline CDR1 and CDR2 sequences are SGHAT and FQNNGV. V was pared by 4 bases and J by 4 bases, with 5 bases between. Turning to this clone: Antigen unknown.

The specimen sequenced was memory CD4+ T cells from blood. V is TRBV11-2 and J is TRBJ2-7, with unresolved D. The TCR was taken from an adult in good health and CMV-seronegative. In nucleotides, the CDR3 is TGTGCCAGCAGCTCTGCTTACGAGCAGTACTTC. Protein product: CASSSAYEQYF.